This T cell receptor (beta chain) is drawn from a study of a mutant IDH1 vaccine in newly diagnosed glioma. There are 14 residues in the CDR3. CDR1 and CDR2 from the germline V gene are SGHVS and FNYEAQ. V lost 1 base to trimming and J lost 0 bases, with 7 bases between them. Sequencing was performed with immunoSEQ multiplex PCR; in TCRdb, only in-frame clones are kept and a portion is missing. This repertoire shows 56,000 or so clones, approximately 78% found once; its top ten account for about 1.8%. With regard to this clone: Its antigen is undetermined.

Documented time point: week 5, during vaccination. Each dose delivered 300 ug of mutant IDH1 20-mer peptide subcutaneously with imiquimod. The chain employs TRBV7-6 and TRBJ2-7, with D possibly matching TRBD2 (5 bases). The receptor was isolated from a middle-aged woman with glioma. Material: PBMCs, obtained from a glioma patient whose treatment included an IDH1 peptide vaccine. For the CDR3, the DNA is TGTGCCAGCAGCTTAGGAGGGCTCTCCTACGAGCAGTACTTC. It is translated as CASSLGGLSYEQYF.